Included here is one T cell receptor (beta chain) sequence, with context. The antigen is not known. These data originate in a study of OX40 agonist ivuxolimab in advanced cancers. Study-wide findings and caveats: Patients who responded partially at 0.1-3.0 mg/kg showed clonal expansion ranking among the lowest.

With baseline, cycle 4 day 1, and cycle 7 day 1 as timepoints, blood was sampled. Sequenced by immunoSEQ multiplex PCR; TCRdb stores in-frame clones only, minus some. The table shows 60,000 to 70,000 clones, with about nine tenths occurring only once. This sequence was found in an adult with an advanced solid tumor such as melanoma, head and neck, liver or kidney cancer. This specimen consisted of CD4+ or CD8+ T cells sorted from blood, obtained in a trial of the OX40 agonist ivuxolimab.

The CDR3 region is CARVRDTIYF. The CDR3 region has the DNA TGCGCCCGAGTCCGGGACACCATATATTTT. This sequence joins TRBV5-1 and TRBJ1-3; D gene uncertain. The germline gives CDR1 SGHRS, CDR2 YFSETQ. The V end lost 10 bases, the J end lost 8 bases, and 10 bases lay between the germline ends. This CDR3 is 10 amino acids long. The entire variable domain, with the rest obtained from reference TRBV5-1 and TRBJ1-3, is as follows: KAGVTQTPRYLIKTRGQQVTLSCSPISGHRSVSWYQQTPGQGLQFLFEYFSETQRNKGNFPGRFSGRQFSNSRSEMNVSTLELGDSALYLCARVRDTIYFGEGSWLTVV.